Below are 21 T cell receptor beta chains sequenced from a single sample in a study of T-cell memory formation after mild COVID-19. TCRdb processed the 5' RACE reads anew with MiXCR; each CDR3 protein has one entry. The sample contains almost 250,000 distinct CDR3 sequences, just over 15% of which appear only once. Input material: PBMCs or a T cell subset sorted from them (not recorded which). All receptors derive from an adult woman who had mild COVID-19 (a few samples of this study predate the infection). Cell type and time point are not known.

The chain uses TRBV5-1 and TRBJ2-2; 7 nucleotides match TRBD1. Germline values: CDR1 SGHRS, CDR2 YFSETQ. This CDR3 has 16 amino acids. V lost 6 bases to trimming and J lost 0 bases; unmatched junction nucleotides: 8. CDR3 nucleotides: TGCGCCAGCACTCGGGGACAGCTCGCGAACACCGGGGAGCTGTTTTTT. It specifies CASTRGQLANTGELFF.

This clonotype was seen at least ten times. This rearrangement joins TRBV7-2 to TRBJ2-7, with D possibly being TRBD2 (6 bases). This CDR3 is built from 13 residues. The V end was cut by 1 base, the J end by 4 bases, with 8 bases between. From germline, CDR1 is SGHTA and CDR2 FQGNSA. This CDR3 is CASSLGRGYEQYF. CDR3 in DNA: TGTGCCAGCAGCTTAGGACGGGGGTACGAGCAGTACTTC.

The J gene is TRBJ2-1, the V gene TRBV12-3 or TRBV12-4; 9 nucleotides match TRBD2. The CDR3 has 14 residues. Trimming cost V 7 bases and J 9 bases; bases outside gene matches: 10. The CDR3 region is CASIPRELAGEQFF. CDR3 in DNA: TGTGCCAGCATTCCGAGGGAACTAGCGGGTGAGCAGTTCTTC.

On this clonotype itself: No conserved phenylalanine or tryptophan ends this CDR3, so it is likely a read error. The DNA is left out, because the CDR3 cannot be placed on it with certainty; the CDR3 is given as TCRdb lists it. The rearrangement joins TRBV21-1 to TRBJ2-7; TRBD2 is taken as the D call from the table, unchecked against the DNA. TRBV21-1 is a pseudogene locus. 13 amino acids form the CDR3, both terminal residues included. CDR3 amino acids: CASSKEGTSGRLC.

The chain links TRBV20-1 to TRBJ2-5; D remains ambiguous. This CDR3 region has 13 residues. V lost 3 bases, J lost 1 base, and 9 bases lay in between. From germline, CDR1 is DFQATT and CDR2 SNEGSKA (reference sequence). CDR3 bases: TGCAGTGCTAGTGACAATTCCCAAGAGACCCAGTACTTC. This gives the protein CSASDNSQETQYF.

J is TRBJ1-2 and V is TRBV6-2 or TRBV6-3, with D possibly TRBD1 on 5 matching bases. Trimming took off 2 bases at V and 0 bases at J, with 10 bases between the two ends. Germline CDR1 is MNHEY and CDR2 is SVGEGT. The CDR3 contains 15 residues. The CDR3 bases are TGTGCCAGCAGTTACGGGACTCGGGCTAACTATGGCTACACCTTC. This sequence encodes CASSYGTRANYGYTF.

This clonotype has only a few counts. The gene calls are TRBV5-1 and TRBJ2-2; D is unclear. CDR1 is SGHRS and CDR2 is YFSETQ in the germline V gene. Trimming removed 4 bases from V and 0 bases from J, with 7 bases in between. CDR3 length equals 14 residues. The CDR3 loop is CASSQRSNTGELFF. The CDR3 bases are TGCGCCAGCAGCCAAAGGTCGAACACCGGGGAGCTGTTTTTT.

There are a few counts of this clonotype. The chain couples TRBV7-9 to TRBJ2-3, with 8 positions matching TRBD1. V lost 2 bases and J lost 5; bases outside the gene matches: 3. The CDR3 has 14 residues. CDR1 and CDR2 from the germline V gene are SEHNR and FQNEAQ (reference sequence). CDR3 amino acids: CASSLQGAEDTQYF. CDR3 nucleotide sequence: TGTGCCAGCAGCTTACAGGGGGCGGAAGATACGCAGTATTTT.

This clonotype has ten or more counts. The CDR3 bases are TGTGCCAGCAACCTCCGGGACAGGGGGCGACAGACCCAGTACTTC. It translates to CASNLRDRGRQTQYF. The chain has TRBV6-6 and TRBJ2-5; 12 positions match TRBD1. V shed 7 bases, J shed 6 bases, and the junction held 9 bases outside the gene matches. This CDR3 spans 15 amino acids. The V gene's germline CDR1 is MNHNY and CDR2 SVGAGI (reference sequence).

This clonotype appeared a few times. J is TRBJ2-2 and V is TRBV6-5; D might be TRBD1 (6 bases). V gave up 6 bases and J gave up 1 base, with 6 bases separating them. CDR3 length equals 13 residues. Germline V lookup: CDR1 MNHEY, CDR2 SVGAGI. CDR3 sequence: CASRQGNTGELFF. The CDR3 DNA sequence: TGTGCCAGCAGACAGGGGAACACCGGGGAGCTGTTTTTT.

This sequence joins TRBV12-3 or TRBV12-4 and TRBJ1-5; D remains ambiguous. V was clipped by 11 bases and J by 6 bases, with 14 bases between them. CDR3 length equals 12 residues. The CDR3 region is CAGGEGVQPQHF. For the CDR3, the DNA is TGTGCCGGCGGCGAGGGCGTTCAGCCCCAGCATTTT.

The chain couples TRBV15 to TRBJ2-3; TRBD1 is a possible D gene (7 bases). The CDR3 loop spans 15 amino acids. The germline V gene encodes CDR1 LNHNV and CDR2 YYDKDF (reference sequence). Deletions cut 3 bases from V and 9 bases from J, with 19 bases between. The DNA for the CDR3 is TGTGCCACCAGCAGGGAGGGCCGACAGGGTGGCACGCAGTATTTT. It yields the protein CATSREGRQGGTQYF.

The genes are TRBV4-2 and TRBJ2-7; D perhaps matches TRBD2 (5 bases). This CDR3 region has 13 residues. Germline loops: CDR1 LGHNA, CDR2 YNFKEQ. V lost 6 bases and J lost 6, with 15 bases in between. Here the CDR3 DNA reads TGTGCCAGCAGGCAAATCCCAGGAGGCGAGCAGTACTTC. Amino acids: CASRQIPGGEQYF.

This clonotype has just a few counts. CDR3 DNA sequence: TGTGCCAGCAGCTCAGGACAGGGGGGTATCTCCTACAATGAGCAGTTCTTC. Translation: CASSSGQGGISYNEQFF. V gene TRBV5-6 combines with J gene TRBJ2-1; 10 nucleotides align to TRBD1. The germline gives CDR1 SGHDT, CDR2 YYEEEE. V lost 3 bases and J lost 0; bases outside the gene matches: 6. The CDR3 has 17 amino acids.

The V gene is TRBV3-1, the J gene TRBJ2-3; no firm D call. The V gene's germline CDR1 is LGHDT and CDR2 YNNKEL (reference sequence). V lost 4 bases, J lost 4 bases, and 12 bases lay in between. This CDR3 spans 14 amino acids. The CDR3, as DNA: TGTGCCAGCAGCCTAGACTTTTGGGCAGATACGCAGTATTTT. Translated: CASSLDFWADTQYF.

CDR3 nucleotide sequence: TGCGCCAGCCGATCGCGGGACCCTGGTTCGTCCTATGGCTACACCTTC. Protein sequence: CASRSRDPGSSYGYTF. The chain uses TRBV5-1 and TRBJ1-2, with a weak D call TRBD1 (5 bases). Trimming shortened V by 7 bases and J by 4 bases, and 23 bases separated the two germline ends. The CDR3 contains 16 residues. Germline V lookup: CDR1 SGHRS, CDR2 YFSETQ.

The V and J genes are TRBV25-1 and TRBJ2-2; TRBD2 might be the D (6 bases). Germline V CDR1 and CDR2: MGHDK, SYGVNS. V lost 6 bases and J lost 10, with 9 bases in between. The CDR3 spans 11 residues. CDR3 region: CASRGGPELFF. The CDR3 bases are TGTGCCAGCAGGGGGGGTCCGGAGCTGTTTTTT.

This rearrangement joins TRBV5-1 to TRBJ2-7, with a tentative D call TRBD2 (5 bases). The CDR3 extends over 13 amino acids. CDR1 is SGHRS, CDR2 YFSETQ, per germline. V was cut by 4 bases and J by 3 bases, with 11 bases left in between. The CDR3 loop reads CASSPVGNYEQYF. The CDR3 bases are TGCGCCAGCAGCCCAGTCGGGAACTACGAGCAGTACTTC.

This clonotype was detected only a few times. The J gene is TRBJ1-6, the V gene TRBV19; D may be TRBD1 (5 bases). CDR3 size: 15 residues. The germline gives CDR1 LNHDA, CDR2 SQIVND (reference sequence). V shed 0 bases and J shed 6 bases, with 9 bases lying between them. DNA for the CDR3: TGTGCCAGTAGTATAGATGGGACCTCTAATTCACCCCTCCACTTT. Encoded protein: CASSIDGTSNSPLHF. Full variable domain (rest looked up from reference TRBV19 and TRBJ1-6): DGGITQSPKYLFRKEGQNVTLSCEQNLNHDAMYWYRQDPGQGLRLIYYSQIVNDFQKGDIAEGYSVSREKKESFPLTVTSAQKNPTAFYLCASSIDGTSNSPLHFGNGTRLTVT.

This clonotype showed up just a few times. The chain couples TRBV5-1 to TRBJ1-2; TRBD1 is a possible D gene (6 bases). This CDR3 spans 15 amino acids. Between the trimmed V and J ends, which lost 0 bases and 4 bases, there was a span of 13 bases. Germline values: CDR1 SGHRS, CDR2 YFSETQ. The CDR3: CASSLERGPAYGYTF. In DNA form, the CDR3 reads TGCGCCAGCAGCTTGGAACGGGGGCCAGCCTATGGCTACACCTTC.

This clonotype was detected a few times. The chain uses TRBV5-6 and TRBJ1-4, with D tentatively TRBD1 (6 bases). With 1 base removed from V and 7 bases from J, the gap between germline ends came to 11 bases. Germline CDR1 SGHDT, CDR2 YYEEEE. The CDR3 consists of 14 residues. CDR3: CASSLQGRVEKLFF. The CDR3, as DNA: TGTGCCAGCAGCTTGCAGGGGCGCGTTGAAAAACTGTTTTTT. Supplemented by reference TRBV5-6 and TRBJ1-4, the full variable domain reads DAGVTQSPTHLIKTRGQQVTLRCSPKSGHDTVSWYQQALGQGPQFIFQYYEEEERQRGNFPDRFSGHQFPNYSSELNVNALLLGDSALYLCASSLQGRVEKLFFGSGTQLSVL.